Each of the 32 T cell receptor beta chains below was sequenced from the same sample in a study of T cell responses to AZD1222 COVID-19 vaccine. Sequencing was performed with immunoSEQ multiplex PCR; in TCRdb, only in-frame clones are kept and a portion is missing. The sample lists 180,000 or so clones, 70% to 90% occurring once. The material sequenced was peripheral blood, taken 28 days after the second AZD1222 dose. Receptors originate from an adult who received the AZD1222 COVID-19 vaccine.

This sequence joins TRBV18 and TRBJ2-7; D gene uncertain. Germline loops: CDR1 KGHSH, CDR2 LQKENI. Trimming shortened V by 2 bases and J by 3 bases, and 8 bases separated the two germline ends. The CDR3 runs to 13 residues. DNA for the CDR3: TGTGCCAGCTCACCATGGCGGTTCTACGAGCAGTACTTC. It yields the protein CASSPWRFYEQYF.

V and J are TRBV19 and TRBJ2-7; TRBD2 is a possible D gene (6 bases). V lost 11 bases, J lost 5 bases, and 22 bases lay in between. Germline lookup yields CDR1 LNHDA and CDR2 SQIVND (reference sequence). The CDR3 is 14 residues long. The CDR3 here is CASASGAGSNEQYF. In DNA form, the CDR3 reads TGTGCCTCCGCGTCAGGTGCGGGATCCAACGAGCAGTACTTC.

The chain joins TRBV4-3 to TRBJ2-7; the match to TRBD1 covers 9 bases. V gave up 3 bases and J gave up 2 bases; unmatched junction bases: 8. Germline-derived CDR1 and CDR2 are LGHNA and YSLEER. The CDR3 sequence is 16 residues long. CDR3 region: CASSQSPGQGAYEQYF. In DNA, the CDR3 is TGCGCCAGCAGCCAGAGCCCGGGACAGGGTGCCTACGAGCAGTACTTC.

The chain carries TRBV7-2 and TRBJ2-4; 8 bases agree with TRBD1. Germline loops: CDR1 SGHTA, CDR2 FQGNSA. This CDR3 has 18 residues. V trimming: 1 base; J trimming: 1 base; junction bases outside the gene matches: 9. CDR3 amino acids: CASSLGQGAGSAKNIQYF. DNA of the CDR3: TGTGCCAGCAGCTTAGGTCAGGGGGCAGGTTCGGCCAAAAACATTCAGTACTTC.

This chain links TRBV10-1 with TRBJ1-6; D may be TRBD1 (5 bases). Trimming pared 8 bases from V and 0 bases from J, leaving 17 bases between. Germline CDR1 WNHNN, CDR2 SYGVQD (reference sequence). The CDR3 sequence is 17 residues long. CDR3 sequence reads: CASDPGTKRSYNSPLHF. CDR3 in DNA: TGCGCCAGCGATCCCGGGACTAAGCGCTCCTATAATTCACCCCTCCACTTT.

This clone was observed a single time. V is TRBV9 and J is TRBJ2-7; D may match TRBD1 or TRBD2 (5 bases each). CDR1 is SGDLS, CDR2 YYNGEE, per germline. Trimming stripped 4 bases from V and 3 bases from J, with 26 bases between. CDR3 length: 18 amino acids. The CDR3 protein is CASSSHPGGEANFYEQYF. The CDR3 DNA reads as TGTGCCAGCAGCTCTCATCCTGGGGGAGAGGCCAATTTCTACGAGCAGTACTTC.

This clone was recorded only once. This rearrangement joins TRBV19 to TRBJ2-3, with 8 bases identical to TRBD1. Germline V gene data show CDR1 as LNHDA and CDR2 as SQIVND (reference sequence). Losses at the gene ends were 2 bases for V and 1 base for J; bases not matched to a gene: 8. The CDR3 is made up of 17 amino acids. This CDR3 reads CASSIRGPGQGTDTQYF. In nucleotides, the CDR3 is TGTGCCAGTAGTATACGTGGGCCGGGACAGGGCACAGATACGCAGTATTTT.

V is TRBV18 and J is TRBJ2-7, with 10 bases aligning to TRBD2. Losses at the gene ends were 8 bases for V and 4 bases for J; bases not matched to a gene: 5. CDR3 length: 13 amino acids. Germline V lookup: CDR1 KGHSH, CDR2 LQKENI. CDR3 in amino acids: CASRAGGPYEQYF. In nucleotides, the CDR3 is TGTGCCAGCCGAGCGGGAGGGCCTTACGAGCAGTACTTC.

The J gene is TRBJ1-2, the V gene TRBV7-2, with 8 positions matching TRBD1. This CDR3 comprises 14 residues. V lost 2 bases and J lost 2; bases outside the gene matches: 1. The V gene's germline CDR1 is SGHTA and CDR2 FQGNSA. The CDR3 nucleotides are TGTGCCAGCAGCTTAAACAGGGGGAACTATGGCTACACCTTC. It yields the protein CASSLNRGNYGYTF.

The V call is TRBV7-2, the J call TRBJ2-1, with D perhaps matching TRBD2 (5 bases). Deletions cut 5 bases from V and 5 bases from J, with 13 bases between. This CDR3 contains 14 residues. Germline V gene data show CDR1 as SGHTA and CDR2 as FQGNSA. The CDR3 region has the DNA TGTGCCAGCAGCCCCCCGGGGAGAAACAATGAGCAGTTCTTC. Protein product: CASSPPGRNNEQFF.

This clone has a handful of counts. The rearrangement uses TRBV18 and TRBJ2-2; 12 nucleotides align to TRBD2. Germline assignment: CDR1 KGHSH and CDR2 LQKENI. Losses at the gene ends were 1 base for V and 5 bases for J; bases not matched to a gene: 14. This CDR3 spans 20 amino acids. The CDR3 region has the DNA TGTGCCAGCTCACCACTTCCGACTAGCGGGAGCGGTACTACAACCGGGGAGCTGTTTTTT. It specifies CASSPLPTSGSGTTTGELFF.

This clone has just one count. The chain uses TRBV28 and TRBJ1-2; D is unclear. Germline values: CDR1 MDHEN, CDR2 SYDVKM. The CDR3 covers 10 residues. The V gene lost 4 bases and the J gene lost 6 bases, with 3 bases spanning the gap. CDR3 nucleotide sequence: TGTGCCAGCAGTTCTCATGGCTACACCTTC. Protein product: CASSSHGYTF.

This clone was observed a handful of times. The genes are TRBV3-1 (or the pseudogene TRBV3-2) and TRBJ1-5, with D hard to call. CDR1 is LGHDT, CDR2 YNNKEL, per germline (reference sequence). The CDR3 runs to 14 residues. V lost 1 base to trimming and J lost 2 bases, with 6 bases between them. DNA of the CDR3: TGTGCCAGCAGCCAAGGGGCAGGCAATCAGCCCCAGCATTTT. Translation: CASSQGAGNQPQHF.

The table lists this clone with a count of one. The chain has TRBV11-3 and TRBJ2-7; 8 nucleotides align to TRBD2. Germline-derived CDR1 and CDR2 are SGHNT and YENEEA. The CDR3 totals 12 residues. V trimming: 4 bases; J trimming: 5 bases; junction bases outside the gene matches: 1. CDR3 DNA: TGTGCCAGCAGCTCGGGGGGGAACGAGCAGTACTTC. This encodes CASSSGGNEQYF.

The chain combines TRBV4-1 with TRBJ1-4; D call uncertain. V dropped 1 base and J dropped 4 bases, with 10 bases sitting between them. CDR3 length: 15 residues. Germline CDR1 MGHRA, CDR2 YSYEKL. The CDR3 nucleotides are TGCGCCAGCAGCCAAGTGTCAGACCTTAATGAAAAACTGTTTTTT. This gives the protein CASSQVSDLNEKLFF.

The CDR3, as DNA: TGTGCCAGCAGAAGGAAGGACAATGCGGCTTTCTTT. Translated, it gives CASRRKDNAAFF. This chain connects TRBV6-5 to TRBJ1-1; D is possibly TRBD1 (5 bases). The CDR3 spans 12 residues. Per the germline V gene, CDR1 is MNHEY and CDR2 is SVGAGI. V was trimmed by 6 bases and J by 11 bases, leaving 16 bases between them.

CDR3 region: CASSLASSNQPQHF. CDR3 sequence (DNA): TGTGCCAGCAGTTTGGCCAGTAGCAATCAGCCCCAGCATTTT. The V call is TRBV6-6, the J call TRBJ1-5; D unresolved. Germline V lookup: CDR1 MNHNY, CDR2 SVGAGI (reference sequence). The CDR3 loop spans 14 amino acids. The V end was cut by 4 bases, the J end by 0 bases, with 7 bases between.

V is TRBV10-3 and J is TRBJ1-2; the match to TRBD1 covers 11 bases. With V trimmed by 2 bases and J by 5 bases, 1 base remained unmatched. Germline values: CDR1 ENHRY, CDR2 SYGVKD. CDR3 length equals 14 residues. The CDR3 spells CAISEGTGGYGYTF. In DNA, the CDR3 is TGTGCCATCAGTGAGGGGACAGGGGGTTATGGCTACACCTTC.

The chain employs TRBV6-5 and TRBJ2-7, with 7 bases lining up with TRBD1. The ends lost 6 bases at V and 2 bases at J; junction bases unmatched: 10. CDR3 size: 15 residues. Germline loops: CDR1 MNHEY, CDR2 SVGAGI. CDR3 sequence reads: CASRPRRQGPYEQYF. CDR3 nucleotides: TGTGCCAGCAGACCTCGGCGACAGGGCCCCTACGAGCAGTACTTC.

The chain joins TRBV6-2 or TRBV6-3 to TRBJ2-2; D unresolved. Deletions cut 6 bases from V and 7 bases from J, with 12 bases between. The CDR3 is 13 amino acids. Germline V gene lookup returns CDR1 MNHEY and CDR2 SVGEGT. CDR3 sequence (DNA): TGTGCCAGCAGCCACCCCCCGTACGGGGAGCTGTTTTTT. It is translated as CASSHPPYGELFF.

This clone was seen just once. In DNA form, the CDR3 reads TGTGCCAGCAGCGTAGGGGGCCGGCGGGGGCTCTCCTACGAGCAGTACTTC. It translates to CASSVGGRRGLSYEQYF. This sequence joins TRBV9 and TRBJ2-7, with D tentatively TRBD2 (7 bases). Germline CDR1 reads SGDLS; CDR2 reads YYNGEE. The V end was cut by 0 bases, the J end by 0 bases, with 16 bases between. The CDR3 extends over 17 amino acids. The full variable domain, with the rest looked up from reference TRBV9 and TRBJ2-7, is DSGVTQTPKHLITATGQRVTLRCSPRSGDLSVYWYQQSLDQGLQFLIQYYNGEERAKGNILERFSAQQFPDLHSELNLSSLELGDSALYFCASSVGGRRGLSYEQYFGPGTRLTVT.

The chain is built from TRBV6-2 or TRBV6-3 and TRBJ2-1; D remains unclear. The CDR3 loop spans 14 amino acids. Per the germline V gene, CDR1 is MNHEY and CDR2 is SVGEGT. Trimming removed 2 bases from V and 6 bases from J, with 11 bases in between. Here the CDR3 DNA reads TGTGCCAGCAGTTACGCTGGAGTCTTCAATGAGCAGTTCTTC. The encoded protein is CASSYAGVFNEQFF.

The chain has TRBV29-1 and TRBJ2-7; TRBD2 agrees at 13 bases. Germline-derived CDR1 and CDR2 are SQVTM and ANQGSEA. This CDR3 contains 15 residues. Trimming took 6 bases from V and 7 from J; bases not matched to a gene: 12. The CDR3 nucleotides read TGCAGCGTGCGGCCGGGACTAGCGGGATCGGGGGAGCAGTACTTC. This codes for CSVRPGLAGSGEQYF.

The CDR3 DNA follows: TGTGCCAGCAGTGAAGTCGGTAGCGGGAGGGAAGAGACCCAGTACTTC. Protein product: CASSEVGSGREETQYF. The chain uses TRBV25-1 and TRBJ2-5; the match to TRBD2 covers 11 bases. Germline trimming cut 2 bases from V and 3 bases from J; bases unmatched to any gene: 5. The CDR3 covers 16 residues. CDR1 is MGHDK and CDR2 is SYGVNS in the germline V gene.

The chain uses TRBV19 and TRBJ2-6; D call uncertain. Trimming left V 8 bases short and J 0 bases short, with 11 bases between. CDR1 and CDR2 (germline): LNHDA, SQIVND (reference sequence). CDR3 size: 15 residues. The CDR3 DNA sequence: TGTGCCAGTTGGGAAGGCCCCTCTGGGGCCAACGTCCTGACTTTC. Translated, it gives CASWEGPSGANVLTF.

The chain is built from TRBV4-3 and TRBJ2-7; TRBD2 is a possible D gene (5 bases). The V and J ends lost 0 bases and 6 bases respectively, with 12 bases between them. Germline loops: CDR1 LGHNA, CDR2 YSLEER. This CDR3 has 14 residues. The CDR3 reads CASSQDFTRGEQYF. CDR3 in DNA: TGCGCCAGCAGCCAAGATTTCACCCGGGGCGAGCAGTACTTC.

A remark on this clone: The sample holds other DNA sequences that translate to the same CDR3. The rearrangement uses TRBV5-8 and TRBJ2-7; D gene ambiguous. Trimming took 2 bases from V and 1 from J, leaving 7 bases between them. Per the germline V gene, CDR1 is SGHTS and CDR2 is YDEGEE. CDR3 length: 13 amino acids. The DNA for the CDR3 is TGTGCCAGCAGCTTCGGACGGTCCTACGAGCAGTACTTC. Its translation: CASSFGRSYEQYF.

This clone was counted only a few times. The chain has TRBV29-1 and TRBJ1-3; D may be TRBD1 (6 bases). The CDR3 extends over 16 amino acids. Trimming took off 2 bases at V and 1 base at J, with 15 bases between the two ends. Germline V gene sequence: CDR1 SQVTM, CDR2 ANQGSEA. The CDR3 loop is CSVERQAPYSGNTIYF. CDR3 coding DNA: TGCAGCGTTGAACGACAGGCACCTTATTCTGGAAACACCATATATTTT.

V and J are TRBV2 and TRBJ1-6, with a possible D match to TRBD1 (5 bases). Trimming took 4 bases from V and 5 from J, leaving 21 bases between them. The CDR3 is 18 residues long. From germline, CDR1 is SNHLY and CDR2 FYNNEI. Here the CDR3 DNA reads TGTGCCAGCAGTGGGCGGGGCAGGAGCATGTCAAATAATTCACCCCTCCACTTT. Amino acids: CASSGRGRSMSNNSPLHF.

The V gene is TRBV9, the J gene TRBJ1-2; D not certain. The CDR3 loop spans 14 amino acids. V was cut by 3 bases and J by 2 bases, with 11 bases left in between. The V gene's germline CDR1 is SGDLS and CDR2 YYNGEE. The CDR3 loop is CASSAGLSNYGYTF. The CDR3 DNA reads as TGTGCCAGCAGCGCGGGCCTCTCGAACTATGGCTACACCTTC.

The chain links TRBV6-5 to TRBJ2-7; D unresolved. This CDR3 contains 13 residues. Between the trimmed V and J ends, which lost 6 bases and 0 bases, there was a span of 9 bases. Per the germline V gene, CDR1 is MNHEY and CDR2 is SVGAGI. The CDR3 region has the DNA TGTGCCAGCAGACACCCCGGCTCCTACGAGCAGTACTTC. Its translation is CASRHPGSYEQYF.

CDR3 DNA sequence: TGTGCCAGCAGCTCACCCCAGGGGAACACAGATACGCAGTATTTT. Translated, it gives CASSSPQGNTDTQYF. The chain recombines TRBV7-3 with TRBJ2-3; D is perhaps TRBD1 (6 bases). The germline V gene encodes CDR1 SGHTA and CDR2 FQGTGA. The germline V and J ends were trimmed by 4 bases and 2 bases, with 13 bases remaining between them. This CDR3 is 15 amino acids long.